These T cell receptor beta chains were read from a single sample in a study of blood T cell repertoires in COVID-19. Produced via immunoSEQ multiplex PCR; TCRdb's table is partial and in-frame only. Altogether around 210,000 clones are present, about 88% being singletons, with the ten largest covering roughly 19%. The sequenced sample consisted of peripheral blood. The receptors originated from a man aged 45-65 years with COVID-19, enrolled during active disease. Both conserved end residues are trimmed from each CDR3.

J | V | CDR3
TRBJ2-3 | TRBV24-1 | ATSDFGAGGRDTQY
TRBJ1-4 | TRBV27 | ASSSSGTGGEAEKLF
TRBJ2-7 | TRBV5-5 | ASSRTGTDSYEQY
TRBJ2-3 | TRBV11-2 | ASSSGGGQTDTQY
TRBJ1-4 | TRBV7-2 | ASSASGLANEKLF
TRBJ2-7 | TRBV28 | ASSLLFYEQY
TRBJ2-2 | TRBV19 | ASSIPLGTDTGELF
TRBJ1-5 | TRBV6-5 | ASRRQAYSNQPQH
TRBJ2-3 | TRBV15 | ATGLALADTQY
TRBJ2-2 | TRBV5-4 | ASSLVLGPNTGELF
TRBJ2-7 | TRBV10-3 | AISESSRGSPYEQY
TRBJ1-4 | TRBV29-1 | SVARTSGHSTNEKLF
TRBJ1-3 | TRBV9 | ASSVSGTGGFGNTIY
TRBJ2-3 | TRBV3-1/TRBV3-2 | ASSQDGTGTDTQY
TRBJ1-2 | TRBV5-5 | ASSLHTGATNYGYT
TRBJ2-3 | TRBV7-9 | ASSSQFGASGGANTQY
TRBJ2-5 | TRBV6-2/TRBV6-3 | ASSHGDRGYETQY
TRBJ2-7 | TRBV7-9 | ASSLVGRADYEQY
TRBJ1-6 | TRBV7-9 | ASSFGQGNSPLH
TRBJ2-7 | TRBV7-8 | ASSPGLGAYEQY
TRBJ2-7 | TRBV28 | ASRDAYYEQY
TRBJ1-5 | TRBV21-1 | ASSTGTGTGVQPQH
TRBJ2-2 | TRBV5-1 | ASSYGGSGTGELF
TRBJ2-7 | TRBV4-3 | ASSQEIGQITYEQY
TRBJ1-5 | TRBV2 | ASSIKQGGSNQPQH
TRBJ2-7 | TRBV5-5 | ASSLEGPGTYEQY
TRBJ2-3 | TRBV24-1 | ATSDMTGGVGDTQY
TRBJ1-4 | TRBV30 | AWRETGSIGEKLF
TRBJ2-1 | TRBV19 | ASSIPRGESVHNEQF
TRBJ2-3 | TRBV6-5 | ASSYNRAGGSDTQY
TRBJ2-5 | TRBV28 | ASTNLMTGPRTQY
TRBJ2-5 | TRBV3-1/TRBV3-2 | ASSQEGQGGETQY
TRBJ2-1 | TRBV7-9 | ASNKGLAGEDEQF
TRBJ2-5 | TRBV7-2 | ASSPRLAGGPSQETQY
TRBJ2-3 | TRBV15 | ATSRGQGPTDTQY
TRBJ1-2 | TRBV28 | ASSGGFEEGYT
TRBJ1-5 | TRBV10-2 | ASSAHRDRGNQPQH
TRBJ2-5 | TRBV4-1 | ASSQALAGTWTQY
TRBJ2-7 | TRBV10-3 | AISRTSGTYEQY
TRBJ1-2 | TRBV5-8 | ASSRRGGDGYT
TRBJ1-2 | TRBV28 | ASTNRANYGYT
TRBJ2-1 | TRBV3-1/TRBV3-2 | ASSQGREVVYNEQF